This is a list of T cell receptor beta chains from one sample in a study of blood T cells in healthy people across ages. TCRdb itself ran the 5' RACE reads through MiXCR, one entry per CDR3 protein. The table records some 780,000 distinct CDR3 sequences, approximately 60% of them present only once. Sequenced input: blood. These receptor sequences come from a middle-aged man in good health. Each CDR3 is given with its conserved first and last residue. D genes are given only for firm matches. Part of the rows lack a size; the others show once, few, many or a class for expanded clones.

clone_size: NA
j_call: TRBJ1-6
v_call: TRBV5-1
d_call: NA
cdr3_aa: CASSLDYRTAGGNSPLHF
cdr3_nt: TGCGCCAGCAGCTTGGATTATCGGACAGCGGGTGGCAATTCACCCCTCCACTTT

clone_size: few
j_call: TRBJ2-1
v_call: TRBV27
d_call: NA
cdr3_aa: CAIRTPYHEQFF
cdr3_nt: TGTGCCATCCGCACGCCCTACCATGAGCAGTTCTTC

clone_size: NA
j_call: TRBJ2-1
v_call: TRBV29-1
d_call: NA
cdr3_aa: CSVPELNEQFF
cdr3_nt: TGCAGCGTTCCGGAACTGAATGAGCAGTTCTTC

clone_size: NA
j_call: TRBJ2-6
v_call: TRBV27
d_call: NA
cdr3_aa: CASSLSRLANVLTF
cdr3_nt: TGTGCCAGCAGTTTATCAAGGCTAGCCAACGTCCTGACTTTC

clone_size: once
j_call: TRBJ2-6
v_call: TRBV7-8
d_call: NA
cdr3_aa: CASSYRPQPSGANVLTF
cdr3_nt: TGTGCTAGCAGCTATCGCCCGCAGCCCTCTGGGGCCAACGTCCTGACTTTC

clone_size: NA
j_call: TRBJ2-4
v_call: TRBV4-2
d_call: TRBD2
cdr3_aa: CASSPTFGSGMGEQYF
cdr3_nt: TGTGCCAGCAGCCCGACCTTTGGTAGCGGGATGGGTGAGCAGTACTTC

clone_size: NA
j_call: TRBJ2-1
v_call: TRBV7-9
d_call: NA
cdr3_aa: CASSLIGVGDEQFF
cdr3_nt: TGTGCCAGCAGCTTGATAGGGGTAGGGGATGAGCAGTTCTTC

clone_size: NA
j_call: TRBJ2-3
v_call: TRBV20-1
d_call: TRBD1
cdr3_aa: CSATPRGDTQYF
cdr3_nt: TGCAGTGCTACCCCCAGGGGGGATACGCAGTATTTT

clone_size: once
j_call: TRBJ2-1
v_call: TRBV20-1
d_call: TRBD2
cdr3_aa: CSAAGLPGLAENNEQFF
cdr3_nt: TGCAGTGCCGCAGGGCTTCCAGGACTAGCGGAGAACAATGAGCAGTTCTTC

clone_size: few
j_call: TRBJ2-4
v_call: TRBV27
d_call: NA
cdr3_aa: CASSLSGQKGNIQYF
cdr3_nt: TGTGCCAGCAGTTTATCCGGCCAAAAAGGGAACATTCAGTACTTC

clone_size: once
j_call: TRBJ2-3
v_call: TRBV6-4
d_call: TRBD2
cdr3_aa: CANRLAGECCGPDTQYF
cdr3_nt: TGTGCCAACAGACTAGCGGGAGAATGTTGTGGGCCAGATACGCAGTATTTT